The rows below give T cell receptor beta chains drawn from one sample of a study of blood T cell repertoires in COVID-19. Generated by immunoSEQ multiplex PCR, the TCRdb table keeps only in-frame clones and is missing some. The sample shows about 500,000 clones, roughly 87% of them seen only once. The sequenced sample was PBMCs or T cells enriched from blood (not recorded which). These receptors were taken from a woman aged 18-35 years who had recovered from COVID-19. CDR3s leave out the opening cysteine and the closing phenylalanine or tryptophan. Each record gives: D gene, V gene, CDR3 protein. The D gene is left open where the match is weak.

D gene: .
V gene: TRBV4-1
CDR3 protein: ASSQGTDRNTEAF

D gene: .
V gene: TRBV10-3
CDR3 protein: AISGGEKLF

D gene: .
V gene: TRBV7-9
CDR3 protein: ASSPDRSGSPLH

D gene: .
V gene: TRBV19
CDR3 protein: ASKGAVNSYEQY

D gene: TRBD1
V gene: TRBV9
CDR3 protein: ASNPSTGYTEAF

D gene: TRBD1
V gene: TRBV3-1/TRBV3-2
CDR3 protein: ASSHGTDSSYEQY

D gene: .
V gene: TRBV27
CDR3 protein: ASISLGGWTVNQPQH

D gene: TRBD1
V gene: TRBV19
CDR3 protein: ASSPQGGNTEAF

D gene: .
V gene: TRBV4-1
CDR3 protein: ASSQESAEEETQY

D gene: .
V gene: TRBV7-2
CDR3 protein: ASSWGPNNEQF

D gene: .
V gene: TRBV6-6
CDR3 protein: ASSDSNSYEQY

D gene: .
V gene: TRBV5-1
CDR3 protein: ASSSRSGAGELF

D gene: TRBD1
V gene: TRBV6-5
CDR3 protein: ASSRGQGGGQPQH

D gene: TRBD2
V gene: TRBV14
CDR3 protein: ASSLGLAISTQY

D gene: TRBD1
V gene: TRBV5-1
CDR3 protein: ASSFSGTGMNTEAF

D gene: TRBD2
V gene: TRBV6-5
CDR3 protein: ASRTSSGVTGELF

D gene: TRBD1
V gene: TRBV18
CDR3 protein: ASSPGTGSSYEQY

D gene: TRBD1
V gene: TRBV5-1
CDR3 protein: ASGTGGRADTQY

D gene: .
V gene: TRBV6-5
CDR3 protein: ASRPGGLYEQY

D gene: TRBD1
V gene: TRBV27
CDR3 protein: ASSLSPGQGLDGYT

D gene: .
V gene: TRBV11-2
CDR3 protein: ASSLDLSGSGNTIY

D gene: TRBD1
V gene: TRBV6-5
CDR3 protein: ASSPTGDTSPLH

D gene: TRBD1
V gene: TRBV5-1
CDR3 protein: ASSFDRGDGYT

D gene: TRBD1
V gene: TRBV18
CDR3 protein: ASSPQGASQPQH

D gene: .
V gene: TRBV4-1
CDR3 protein: ASSRKVYSPEPPDTQY

D gene: TRBD1
V gene: TRBV27
CDR3 protein: AAGQGYLGSYGYT

D gene: TRBD2
V gene: TRBV7-2
CDR3 protein: ASSFSGGVTDTQY

D gene: .
V gene: TRBV4-2
CDR3 protein: ASSQRVTGNYGYT

D gene: .
V gene: TRBV13
CDR3 protein: ASSSPGESYNEQF

D gene: .
V gene: TRBV7-3
CDR3 protein: ASSLGLPSSGNTIY

D gene: TRBD2
V gene: TRBV28
CDR3 protein: ASSFTSGGSGETQY

D gene: TRBD1
V gene: TRBV6-5
CDR3 protein: ASSYSGRGDTEAF

D gene: TRBD1
V gene: TRBV24-1
CDR3 protein: AASDWDRGSGNAGELF

D gene: .
V gene: TRBV6-5
CDR3 protein: ASSYPGTGELF

D gene: .
V gene: TRBV10-2
CDR3 protein: ASRPTSPYNEQF

D gene: .
V gene: TRBV7-2
CDR3 protein: ASSLGPDGDGYT

D gene: .
V gene: TRBV21-1
CDR3 protein: ASGHRGWNTEAF

D gene: TRBD2
V gene: TRBV2
CDR3 protein: ASKETSGWEDTQY

D gene: .
V gene: TRBV9
CDR3 protein: ASSVGGLAGIYTDTQY

D gene: .
V gene: TRBV19
CDR3 protein: ASAYTAEAEAF